This T cell receptor beta chain was sequenced for a study of CD8+CD57+ T cells in acquired aplastic anemia. According to the study, genomic DNA was the template for TCR beta VDJ and CDR3 profiling. One entry per CDR3 protein results from TCRdb running MiXCR on the reads. The sample lists around 150,000 distinct CDR3 sequences, over 55% occurring once. All patients picked for sequencing had shown, by flow cytometry, an expansion of CD8+CD57+ cells. The V and J ends lost 6 bases and 10 bases respectively, with 7 bases between them. The CDR3 runs 10 residues. Per germline, CDR1 SNHLY and CDR2 FYNNEI. The TCR comes from a human donor with aplastic anemia. Sequenced: sorted CD4+, CD8+, or CD8+CD57+ T cells (not recorded which) from PBMCs. This chain links TRBV2 with TRBJ2-4, with D unresolved. Here the CDR3 DNA reads TGTGCCAGCAGGGGGAAGATTCAGTACTTC. Protein product: CASRGKIQYF.